Sequencing of this TCR beta chain was carried out in a study of CD8 T cells in Susac syndrome. After extraction with the RNeasy kit, about 0.45 to 1 ug of the RNA was reverse transcribed using random hexamers. The immunoSEQ assay covered 54 Vbeta and 13 Jbeta segments for CDR3. TCRdb called the immunoSEQ multiplex PCR reads again in MiXCR, with one record for every CDR3 protein. The data hold fewer than 85,000 distinct CDR3 sequences, with roughly 95% observed a single time. This TCR was sampled from a human donor with Susac syndrome. The sequenced sample consisted of CD8+ T cells from PBMCs.

The CDR3 coding sequence is TGTGCCAGCAGCCATCGTACGACAGATACGCAGTATTTT. It yields the protein CASSHRTTDTQYF. This chain links TRBV14 with TRBJ2-3, with D uncertain. This CDR3 region has 13 residues. The V gene's germline CDR1 is SGHDN and CDR2 FVKESK. Trimming cost V 3 bases and J 3 bases, with 7 bases left between them.